Following are 25 T cell receptor beta chains from one sample sequenced in a study of neurological immune-mediated disorders. Each CDR3 protein is one row after TCRdb ran MiXCR on the 5' RACE reads. Here the sample spans about 120,000 distinct CDR3 sequences, around 3% being singletons. The sequenced material came from PBMCs. These receptors were taken from a woman younger than 45 with multiple sclerosis.

This clonotype was picked up many times. The chain has TRBV6-5 and TRBJ1-1; 9 nucleotides agree with TRBD1. The CDR3 consists of 14 residues. In germline, CDR1 is MNHEY, CDR2 SVGAGI. V shed 2 bases and J 5 bases; nucleotides not matched to a gene: 3. The CDR3 protein is CASSYRDRVTEAFF. In nucleotides, the CDR3 is TGTGCCAGCAGTTACCGGGACAGGGTGACTGAAGCTTTCTTT.

This clonotype was observed at least ten times. This chain links TRBV20-1 with TRBJ2-5, with D unresolved. Trimming pared 3 bases from V and 2 bases from J, leaving 10 bases between. CDR1 and CDR2 from the germline V gene are DFQATT and SNEGSKA (reference sequence). This CDR3 is built from 13 residues. The CDR3 reads CSARVYTQETQYF. CDR3 nucleotide sequence: TGCAGTGCTAGGGTCTATACTCAAGAGACCCAGTACTTC.

In its sample, this clonotype was seen many times. The V gene is TRBV20-1, the J gene TRBJ2-1, with 7 nucleotides matching TRBD1. Germline V gene lookup returns CDR1 DFQATT and CDR2 SNEGSKA (reference sequence). V lost 0 bases, J lost 2 bases, and 4 bases stayed unmatched. The CDR3 loop spans 15 amino acids. This CDR3 reads CSARDDRVPYNEQFF. CDR3 in DNA: TGCAGTGCTAGAGATGACAGGGTCCCCTACAATGAGCAGTTCTTC.

This clonotype came up many times. This rearrangement joins TRBV5-6 to TRBJ1-3; unclear D gene. Trimming took off 0 bases at V and 1 base at J, with 8 bases between the two ends. The CDR3 contains 15 residues. Germline V gene sequence: CDR1 SGHDT, CDR2 YYEEEE. The CDR3 sequence: CASSLARLSGNTIYF. CDR3 DNA sequence: TGTGCCAGCAGCTTGGCTCGCCTGTCTGGAAACACCATATATTTT.

This clonotype was detected ten times or more. The chain is built from TRBV5-1 and TRBJ2-2; 8 positions match TRBD1. From germline, CDR1 is SGHRS and CDR2 YFSETQ. With 3 bases clipped from V and 4 bases from J, the junction kept 11 bases outside the gene matches. The CDR3 contains 17 residues. CDR3 residues: CASSSAITGTGTGELFF. The CDR3 bases are TGCGCCAGCAGCTCCGCGATAACCGGGACAGGCACCGGGGAGCTGTTTTTT. Filled out from reference TRBV5-1 and TRBJ2-2, the complete variable domain reads KAGVTQTPRYLIKTRGQQVTLSCSPISGHRSVSWYQQTPGQGLQFLFEYFSETQRNKGNFPGRFSGRQFSNSRSEMNVSTLELGDSALYLCASSSAITGTGTGELFFGEGSRLTVL.

This clonotype was picked up many times. The genes are TRBV4-1 and TRBJ1-1, with D uncertain. V shed 0 bases and J shed 3 bases, with 11 bases lying between them. The CDR3 has 15 residues. CDR1 is MGHRA, CDR2 YSYEKL, per germline. The CDR3 here is CASSQDSFPDTEAFF. In nucleotides, the CDR3 is TGCGCCAGCAGCCAAGACAGTTTCCCGGACACTGAAGCTTTCTTT.

A few counts support this clonotype. A read error may be the cause here, since a much bigger clone is one base away. The chain carries TRBV7-9 and TRBJ2-1; D gene unclear. Looked up from germline, CDR1 is SEHNR and CDR2 is FQNEAQ (reference sequence). This CDR3 region has 11 residues. For the CDR3, the DNA is TGTGCCAGCAGCTCCCCTAATGCGCAGTTCTTC. Translating gives CASSSPNAQFF.

This clonotype was seen ten or more times. The V and J genes are TRBV7-8 and TRBJ1-2; perhaps TRBD1 as D (5 bases). Germline-derived CDR1 and CDR2 are SGHVS and FQNEAQ. This CDR3 has 14 residues. Deletions cut 5 bases from V and 4 bases from J, with 14 bases between. CDR3 DNA sequence: TGTGCCAGCAGCCCCCAGCAGGGTATCTATGGCTACACCTTC. Translating gives CASSPQQGIYGYTF.

There are many counts of this clonotype. The chain uses TRBV7-2 and TRBJ2-3, with no clear D. The V gene lost 5 bases and the J gene lost 2 bases, with 8 bases spanning the gap. The CDR3 spans 13 residues. Germline lookup yields CDR1 SGHTA and CDR2 FQGNSA. As DNA, the CDR3 is TGTGCCAGCAGCCAAGCAGCCACAGATACGCAGTATTTT. Translated, it gives CASSQAATDTQYF.

This clonotype was seen repeatedly, ten times or more. This chain connects TRBV4-3 to TRBJ2-2, with 7 bases fitting TRBD1. Trimming cost V 0 bases and J 4 bases; bases outside gene matches: 11. CDR3 length: 18 amino acids. Germline CDR1 reads LGHNA; CDR2 reads YSLEER. In nucleotides, the CDR3 is TGCGCCAGCAGCCAAGATTGGACGATAAGGGGGCCCACCGGGGAGCTGTTTTTT. It translates to CASSQDWTIRGPTGELFF.

At least ten counts were recorded for this clonotype. V is TRBV20-1 and J is TRBJ2-7, with a tentative D call TRBD2 (5 bases). Germline V CDR1 and CDR2: DFQATT, SNEGSKA (reference sequence). Trimming pared 4 bases from V and 3 bases from J, leaving 10 bases between. The CDR3 runs 12 residues. The CDR3 spells CSANQAGYEQYF. CDR3 DNA: TGCAGTGCTAATCAGGCGGGCTACGAGCAGTACTTC.

This clonotype was detected ten times or more. V usage is TRBV3-1 and J usage is TRBJ1-3, with D uncertain. Germline values: CDR1 LGHDT, CDR2 YNNKEL (reference sequence). The CDR3 contains 13 residues. Trimming took 5 bases from V and 4 from J, leaving 9 bases between them. DNA for the CDR3: TGTGCCAGCAGCACACAGAGAGGAAACACCATATATTTT. It yields the protein CASSTQRGNTIYF.

This clonotype was counted at least ten times. The chain uses TRBV20-1 and TRBJ2-3; 8 nucleotides line up with TRBD2. This CDR3 region has 16 residues. Per the germline V gene, CDR1 is DFQATT and CDR2 is SNEGSKA (reference sequence). V shed 0 bases, J shed 3 bases, and the junction held 8 bases outside the gene matches. The CDR3 sequence: CSARDPSGYGTDTQYF. CDR3 nucleotides: TGCAGTGCTAGAGATCCTAGCGGGTACGGGACAGATACGCAGTATTTT.

The chain has TRBV7-2 and TRBJ1-4; D not certain. The CDR3 extends over 14 amino acids. CDR1 SGHTA and CDR2 FQGNSA come from the germline V gene. The V end lost 3 bases, the J end lost 1 base, and 6 bases lay between the germline ends. The CDR3 here is CASSLRQTNEKLFF. CDR3 DNA sequence: TGTGCCAGCAGCTTGAGACAAACTAATGAAAAACTGTTTTTT. Full variable domain (outside the CDR3, taken from reference TRBV7-2 and TRBJ1-4): GAGVSQSPSNKVTEKGKDVELRCDPISGHTALYWYRQSLGQGLEFLIYFQGNSAPDKSGLPSDRFSAERTGGSVSTLTIQRTQQEDSAVYLCASSLRQTNEKLFFGSGTQLSVL.

This clonotype has a count of ten or more. The gene calls are TRBV28 and TRBJ2-2; D uncertain. Trimming took 5 bases from V and 0 from J, leaving 7 bases between them. From germline, CDR1 is MDHEN and CDR2 SYDVKM. This CDR3 comprises 14 residues. The CDR3 DNA is TGTGCCAGCAGTCCCGTCGCGAACACCGGGGAGCTGTTTTTT. Its protein is CASSPVANTGELFF.

This clonotype was seen at least ten times. The genes are TRBV5-6 and TRBJ2-3; D is possibly TRBD2 (6 bases). Per the germline V gene, CDR1 is SGHDT and CDR2 is YYEEEE. V gave up 4 bases and J gave up 2 bases, with 11 bases separating them. This CDR3 region has 14 residues. The CDR3 sequence: CASSGGLTTDTQYF. DNA of the CDR3: TGTGCCAGCAGCGGGGGACTTACCACAGATACGCAGTATTTT.

Ten or more counts support this clonotype. The V call is TRBV6-2 or TRBV6-3, the J call TRBJ2-7; D unresolved. The CDR3 is made up of 15 amino acids. Germline V CDR1 and CDR2: MNHEY, SVGEGT. Trimming left V 4 bases short and J 6 bases short, with 19 bases between. DNA for the CDR3: TGTGCCAGCAGTTCACGTTTAGGCGCCGGACCCGAGCAGTACTTC. It translates to CASSSRLGAGPEQYF.

This clonotype was counted at least ten times. The chain couples TRBV10-3 to TRBJ2-1, with 7 positions matching TRBD1. The CDR3 totals 14 residues. CDR1 is ENHRY and CDR2 is SYGVKD in the germline V gene. The J segment lost 5 bases and the V segment lost 3 bases, leaving 4 bases of the junction unmatched. CDR3 region: CAISDPTGNNEQFF. In DNA, the CDR3 is TGTGCCATCAGTGATCCGACAGGGAACAATGAGCAGTTCTTC.

This clonotype was detected many times. Here the CDR3 DNA reads TGTGCCAGCAGTCGGGACAGACTAAAGAATTACAATGAGCAGTTCTTC. Its protein product is CASSRDRLKNYNEQFF. The J gene is TRBJ2-1, the V gene TRBV12-3 or TRBV12-4, with 7 positions matching TRBD1. The CDR3 totals 16 residues. The ends lost 5 bases at V and 4 bases at J; junction bases unmatched: 11.

Many counts were recorded for this clonotype. The chain employs TRBV20-1 and TRBJ2-7; 8 bases match TRBD2. The CDR3 totals 15 residues. Trimming cost V 0 bases and J 2 bases; bases outside gene matches: 6. From germline, CDR1 is DFQATT and CDR2 SNEGSKA (reference sequence). CDR3 loop: CSAREREREPYEQYF. The CDR3 nucleotides read TGCAGTGCTAGAGAGAGGGAGCGGGAGCCCTACGAGCAGTACTTC.

This clonotype occurred many times. The chain couples TRBV5-1 to TRBJ1-2, with 9 bases identical to TRBD1. The CDR3 spans 13 residues. V trimming: 3 bases; J trimming: 3 bases; junction bases outside the gene matches: 0. The germline V gene encodes CDR1 SGHRS and CDR2 YFSETQ. As DNA, the CDR3 is TGCGCCAGCAGCTGGACAGGGGACTATGGCTACACCTTC. This translates into CASSWTGDYGYTF.

Ten or more counts support this clonotype. The gene calls are TRBV6-5 and TRBJ2-3; D is possibly TRBD2 (7 bases). Germline V CDR1 and CDR2: MNHEY, SVGAGI. V was shortened by 0 bases and J by 2 bases, with 15 bases between the two germline ends. The CDR3 runs 17 residues. The CDR3 DNA reads TGTGCCAGCAGTTACTCCCAAGGGGGGGTGGTCACAGATACGCAGTATTTT. Its translation is CASSYSQGGVVTDTQYF.

This clonotype was seen repeatedly, ten times or more. The rearrangement links TRBV20-1 to TRBJ2-7; D is ambiguous. Germline V gene data show CDR1 as DFQATT and CDR2 as SNEGSKA (reference sequence). Between the trimmed V and J ends, which lost 6 bases and 1 base, there was a span of 10 bases. There are 12 residues in the CDR3. CDR3 in DNA: TGCAGTGCACCGACGGATTCCTACGAGCAGTACTTC. It translates to CSAPTDSYEQYF.

This clonotype was seen repeatedly, ten times or more. The gene calls are TRBV15 and TRBJ1-1; D remains unclear. V lost 0 bases and J lost 7, with 12 bases in between. The CDR3 consists of 14 residues. Germline V gene lookup returns CDR1 LNHNV and CDR2 YYDKDF (reference sequence). CDR3: CATSREVQDVEAFF. The CDR3 DNA reads as TGTGCCACCAGCAGAGAGGTGCAGGACGTTGAAGCTTTCTTT.

This clonotype was seen many times. The gene calls are TRBV7-2 and TRBJ2-1, with no clear D. The CDR3 length is 15 residues. V was shortened by 1 base and J by 7 bases, with 14 bases between the two germline ends. Germline assignment: CDR1 SGHTA and CDR2 FQGNSA. CDR3 residues: CASSLVGHKGNEQFF. Written as DNA, the CDR3 is TGTGCCAGCAGCTTAGTCGGCCATAAGGGAAATGAGCAGTTCTTC.